This T cell receptor (beta chain) was profiled in a study of cytomegalovirus exposure and HLA in healthy donors. Study information: From donors who were HLA-typed, an early data release held around 85 million unique TCRs.

Unmatched junction bases numbered 8, after V lost 3 bases and J lost 4 bases. The CDR3 has 16 amino acids. Germline CDR1 SGHTA, CDR2 FQGTGA. For this clone: The antigen remains unidentified.

Study observations and caveats: Some highly shared sequence variants likely arose as a pipeline artifact. Rarity held for most TCR sequences, but there were some public TCRs that occurred in many donors.

The study ran its PCR with 60 Vbeta and 13 Jbeta primers. Sequenced by immunoSEQ multiplex PCR; TCRdb stores in-frame clones only, minus some. Of 100,000 to 150,000 clones listed, just over 70% were seen once; the top ten hold over 2%. The receptor was derived from a woman aged 55-69 years in good health and CMV-seropositive. The genes are TRBV7-3 and TRBJ2-7; 11 bases agree with TRBD1. Material: PBMCs. CDR3 coding DNA: TGTGCCAGCAGCTTCCAAGCCGGGACAGGGGGATACGAGCAGTACTTC. Translating it yields CASSFQAGTGGYEQYF.